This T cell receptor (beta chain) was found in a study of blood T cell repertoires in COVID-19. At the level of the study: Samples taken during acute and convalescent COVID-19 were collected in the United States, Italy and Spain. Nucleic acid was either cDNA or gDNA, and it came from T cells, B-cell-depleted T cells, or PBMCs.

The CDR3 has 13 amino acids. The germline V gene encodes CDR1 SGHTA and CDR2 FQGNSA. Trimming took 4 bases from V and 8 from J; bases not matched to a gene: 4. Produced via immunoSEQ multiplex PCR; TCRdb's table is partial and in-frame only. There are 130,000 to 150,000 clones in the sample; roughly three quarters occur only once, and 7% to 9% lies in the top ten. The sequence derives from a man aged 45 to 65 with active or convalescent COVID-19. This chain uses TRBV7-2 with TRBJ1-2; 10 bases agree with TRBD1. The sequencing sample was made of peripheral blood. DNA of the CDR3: TGTGCCAGCAGCTCGTCGACAGGGGGCGGCTACACCTTC. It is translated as CASSSSTGGGYTF.